Listed below are T cell receptor beta chains from one sample, sequenced in a study of T cell responses to AZD1222 COVID-19 vaccine. The protocol was immunoSEQ multiplex PCR, while the TCRdb copy is restricted to in-frame clones and leaves out a portion. The repertoire holds 120,000 or so clones, with around 89% as singletons. Sequences were derived from peripheral blood, sampled on day 0 of MenACWY control vaccination. Source of these receptors: an adult in good health. Both conserved end residues are part of each CDR3. The D gene is left open where the match is weak. The listing skips clone size in some rows; elsewhere it reads once, few, many or a size class.

abundance | d_gene | j_gene | v_gene | CDR3nt | CDR3aa
NA | NA | TRBJ1-6 | TRBV28 | TGTGCCAGCAGTTTCCCCACCCCCGGTTCACCCCTCCACTTT | CASSFPTPGSPLHF
few | NA | TRBJ1-1 | TRBV11-3 | TGTGCCAGCAGCTCACCGTCCAGGGGTAAAATGAACACTGAAGCTTTCTTT | CASSSPSRGKMNTEAFF
NA | NA | TRBJ2-2 | TRBV24-1 | TGTGCCACCAGTGATTCCTTACGAGGGCTCGGGGAGCTGTTTTTT | CATSDSLRGLGELFF
NA | TRBD2 | TRBJ2-1 | TRBV7-2 | TGTGCCAGCAGCTTAGGGGTAGCGGGAGGGTCCTACAATGAGCAGTTCTTC | CASSLGVAGGSYNEQFF
NA | TRBD1 | TRBJ1-1 | TRBV5-8 | TGTGCCAGCAGCGGGGACAGGGCGAACACTGAAGCTTTCTTT | CASSGDRANTEAFF
once | NA | TRBJ1-2 | TRBV20-1 | TGCAGTGCTAGTCTGAACAGGGACCATGGCTACACCTTC | CSASLNRDHGYTF
NA | NA | TRBJ2-5 | TRBV5-4 | TGTGCCAGCAGCTCCGAACGGGTGGAGACCCAGTACTTC | CASSSERVETQYF
NA | NA | TRBJ2-2 | TRBV11-3 | TGTGCCAGCAGCTTAAATACTAACACCGGGGAGCTGTTTTTT | CASSLNTNTGELFF
NA | NA | TRBJ1-1 | TRBV19 | TGTGCCAGTAGTCCATCAAGGAGGACTGAAGCTTTCTTT | CASSPSRRTEAFF
NA | TRBD2 | TRBJ2-1 | TRBV6-5 | TGTGCCAGCAGTTACTCCGGGGGGGGATTTCCCAATGAGCAGTTCTTC | CASSYSGGGFPNEQFF
NA | TRBD1 | TRBJ1-6 | TRBV10-3 | TGTGCCATCAGCGTCTCCGGGACAGGGGAGTCACCCCTCCACTTT | CAISVSGTGESPLHF
NA | NA | TRBJ1-6 | TRBV5-1 | TGCGCCAGCAGCTTGTGGAGGGACCATAATTCACCCCTCCACTTT | CASSLWRDHNSPLHF
NA | NA | TRBJ1-1 | TRBV6-5 | TGTGCCAGCAGTTACTCGAAAGGGGAGAACACTGAAGCTTTCTTT | CASSYSKGENTEAFF
NA | NA | TRBJ2-3 | TRBV3-1/TRBV3-2 | TGTGCCAGCAGCCAAGCCGGGACAAAGAGCACAGATACGCAGTATTTT | CASSQAGTKSTDTQYF
once | NA | TRBJ1-1 | TRBV7-2 | TGTGCCAGCAGCTTAGGGGGGGCTAGTGGGACTGAAGCTTTCTTT | CASSLGGASGTEAFF
NA | TRBD2 | TRBJ2-1 | TRBV29-1 | TGCAGCGTTGGGGAGGGTCTAGCGGGAGGGAGCTCCTACAATGAGCAGTTCTTC | CSVGEGLAGGSSYNEQFF
NA | TRBD2 | TRBJ2-3 | TRBV7-3 | TGTGCCAGCAGCCAGACTAGCTCCGATACGCAGTATTTT | CASSQTSSDTQYF
NA | NA | TRBJ1-1 | TRBV7-9 | TGTGCCAGCAGCTTTGGGGCCACTGAAGCTTTCTTT | CASSFGATEAFF
NA | TRBD2 | TRBJ2-1 | TRBV18 | TGTGCCAGCTCACCACCGTCTCTAGCGGGATACAATGAGCAGTTCTTC | CASSPPSLAGYNEQFF
NA | NA | TRBJ2-5 | TRBV4-1 | TGCGCCAGCAGCCGCGGACAAAAGGAGACCCAGTACTTC | CASSRGQKETQYF
NA | NA | TRBJ2-3 | TRBV11-2 | TGTGCCAGCAGCTTAGATCTTAGGCTATTCACCGGGACGCAGTATTTT | CASSLDLRLFTGTQYF
NA | NA | TRBJ2-7 | TRBV5-8 | TGTGCCAGCAGCACCGGGACGAGGAGCTCCTACGAGCAGTACTTC | CASSTGTRSSYEQYF
NA | NA | TRBJ2-7 | TRBV6-5 | TGTGCCAGCAGTTTAGGGGAAACCTACGAGCAGTACTTC | CASSLGETYEQYF
NA | NA | TRBJ2-7 | TRBV12-3/TRBV12-4 | TGTGCCAGCAGTTTAGCGGGCAACCACGAGCAGTACTTC | CASSLAGNHEQYF
once | NA | TRBJ1-2 | TRBV5-1 | TGCGCCAGCAGCTTCGGGCTGGGTAACTATGGCTACACCTTC | CASSFGLGNYGYTF
NA | TRBD2 | TRBJ2-1 | TRBV7-9 | TGTGCCAGCAGCTTACCGCTCGGCGAGCGGGAGGGGCTCTACAATGAGCAGTTCTTC | CASSLPLGEREGLYNEQFF
NA | NA | TRBJ1-5 | TRBV19 | TGTGCCAGTAGTATAGGGGGGACGGTAGGCAATCAGCCCCAGCATTTT | CASSIGGTVGNQPQHF
NA | TRBD1 | TRBJ2-7 | TRBV4-3 | TGCGCCAGCAGCCAAGGACAGGGGACAGGCTACGAGCAGTACTTC | CASSQGQGTGYEQYF
NA | TRBD1 | TRBJ1-3 | TRBV5-1 | TGCGCCAGCAGCTCCTCCGGGACAGGATACTCTGGAAACACCATATATTTT | CASSSSGTGYSGNTIYF
NA | NA | TRBJ1-5 | TRBV27 | TGTGCCAGCAGTTTGGCTAACAATCAGCCCCAGCATTTT | CASSLANNQPQHF
NA | NA | TRBJ2-1 | TRBV5-4 | TGTGCCAGCCTTGCAGGGGCGGGAGTTTCGGGTGAGCAGTTCTTC | CASLAGAGVSGEQFF
NA | NA | TRBJ1-1 | TRBV6-5 | TGTGCCATCGCCGAACTACCGAAGAACACTGAAGCTTTCTTT | CAIAELPKNTEAFF
NA | NA | TRBJ2-1 | TRBV7-2 | TGTGCCAGCAGCTTAGCGAGGGGGGGCATAGGAGCCAATGAGCAGTTCTTC | CASSLARGGIGANEQFF
once | TRBD2 | TRBJ2-7 | TRBV7-2 | TGTGCCAGCAGGCCTGGCGGACTAGCGGGGGCCTACGAGCAGTACTTC | CASRPGGLAGAYEQYF
NA | NA | TRBJ2-3 | TRBV7-6 | TGTGCCAGCAGGGATCAGGAGAGGGCTAGCACAGATACGCAGTATTTT | CASRDQERASTDTQYF
NA | NA | TRBJ1-2 | TRBV5-4 | TGTGCCAGCAGCTTGAAGGGACGAACTAACTATGGCTACACCTTC | CASSLKGRTNYGYTF
NA | NA | TRBJ2-7 | TRBV7-2 | TGTGCCAGCAGCCCAAGGATCACGAGGGCGTTCGAGCAGTACTTC | CASSPRITRAFEQYF
NA | TRBD1 | TRBJ1-1 | TRBV7-9 | TGTGCCAGCAGCTTAGCGGTCGGACAGGGCGGCACTGAAGCTTTCTTT | CASSLAVGQGGTEAFF
NA | NA | TRBJ1-5 | TRBV7-9 | TGTGCCAGCAGCTTTACCGACAGTTCGGGCAATCAGCCCCAGCATTTT | CASSFTDSSGNQPQHF
NA | NA | TRBJ2-7 | TRBV4-1 | TGCGCCAGCAGCCAAGTGGAGGGATCCGATTACGAGCAGTACTTC | CASSQVEGSDYEQYF
few | NA | TRBJ1-6 | TRBV6-5 | TGTGCCAGCAGTTACGATGGGAAGTGGTCACCCCTCCACTTT | CASSYDGKWSPLHF
once | NA | TRBJ1-5 | TRBV19 | TGTGCCAGTAGTGATACTGGGGGGCTGGTCAATCAGCCCCAGCATTTT | CASSDTGGLVNQPQHF
NA | NA | TRBJ1-5 | TRBV5-8 | TGTGCCAGCAGCCTTTATAGCAATCAGCCCCAGCATTTT | CASSLYSNQPQHF
NA | TRBD2 | TRBJ2-3 | TRBV27 | TGTGCCAGCAGTTTATGGCTTAGCGGGAGCACAGATACGCAGTATTTT | CASSLWLSGSTDTQYF
NA | NA | TRBJ1-1 | TRBV6-5 | TGTGCCAGCAGTTACAGTGCCCTAGGAGACACTGAAGCTTTCTTT | CASSYSALGDTEAFF
NA | NA | TRBJ2-2 | TRBV19 | TGTGCCAGTAGTCTAGTCCCCGGGGAGCTGTTTTTT | CASSLVPGELFF
NA | TRBD1 | TRBJ1-1 | TRBV6-2/TRBV6-3 | TGTGCCAGCAGTTACTGGCAGGGGGACGCTTTCTTT | CASSYWQGDAFF
NA | NA | TRBJ2-1 | TRBV9 | TGTGCCAGCAGCGTAGTAGGGCTAGCTGGCAATGAGCAGTTCTTC | CASSVVGLAGNEQFF
NA | NA | TRBJ1-1 | TRBV7-2 | TGTGCCAGCAGCTCCGGACGGAACACTGAAGCTTTCTTT | CASSSGRNTEAFF
NA | NA | TRBJ2-7 | TRBV6-1 | TGTGCCAGCAGTGACAGCAGCTACGAGCAGTACTTC | CASSDSSYEQYF
NA | TRBD2 | TRBJ2-3 | TRBV7-9 | TGTGCCAGCAGCTTGCGCGGGACTAGCGGGAGAGTTACGCAGTATTTT | CASSLRGTSGRVTQYF
NA | NA | TRBJ2-7 | TRBV7-9 | TGTGCCAGCAGCTTAAGTGGGGGCTACGAGCAGTACTTC | CASSLSGGYEQYF
NA | TRBD1 | TRBJ2-7 | TRBV5-1 | TGCGCCAGCAGCTTTGAGACAGGGTCTAACGAGCAGTACTTC | CASSFETGSNEQYF
NA | NA | TRBJ2-7 | TRBV29-1 | TGCAGCGTTTCCCGGACCCAGAGGAACGAGCAGTACTTC | CSVSRTQRNEQYF
few | NA | TRBJ1-1 | TRBV6-1 | TGTGCCAGCAGTGGTCCCCTTTCGGCTTTGAACACTGAAGCTTTCTTT | CASSGPLSALNTEAFF
NA | TRBD1 | TRBJ2-3 | TRBV11-3 | TGTGCCAGCAGCTTAGTTAAGGACAGGGTACGCCCAGATACGCAGTATTTT | CASSLVKDRVRPDTQYF
NA | NA | TRBJ2-5 | TRBV11-3 | TGTGCCAGCAGCTTAGCGGAGACCCAGTACTTC | CASSLAETQYF
NA | NA | TRBJ1-5 | TRBV19 | TGTGCCAGTAGTATCGGGACGGATCAGCCCCAGCATTTT | CASSIGTDQPQHF
once | NA | TRBJ2-5 | TRBV11-1 | TGTGCCAGCAGCCAGACAGGTCCGGGGGAGACCCAGTACTTC | CASSQTGPGETQYF